Below, 5 T cell receptor beta chains from the same sample are listed, as sequenced in a study of cytomegalovirus exposure and HLA in healthy donors. Both 60 Vbeta primers and 13 Jbeta primers went into the PCR. Sequencing used immunoSEQ multiplex PCR; TCRdb keeps in-frame clones, though not all of them. Altogether a few hundred thousand clones are present, 60% to 85% being singletons, with the ten largest covering roughly a sixth. Sequenced input: PBMCs. The source is a man aged 35 to 55 in good health and CMV-seronegative.

Comments on this clone: Sequence at one end of the junction differs from germline and may be a read error. The chain joins TRBV28 to TRBJ1-2; TRBD1 aligns across 8 bases. The CDR3 covers 15 residues. CDR1 and CDR2 from the germline V gene are MDHEN and SYDVKM. DNA of the CDR3: TGTGCCAGCATTTTAGGGACAGGTCAGGTCTATGGCTACACCTTC. This codes for CASILGTGQVYGYTF.

The V call is TRBV7-9, the J call TRBJ2-5; D not resolved. Trimming pared 0 bases from V and 13 bases from J, leaving 12 bases between. Germline assignment: CDR1 SEHNR and CDR2 FQNEAQ (reference sequence). This CDR3 spans 12 amino acids. The CDR3 bases are TGTGCCAGCAGCTTAGCGCCAGATTCCGTGTACTTC. Translating it yields CASSLAPDSVYF.

The chain couples TRBV7-9 to TRBJ2-7, with D tentatively TRBD2 (6 bases). Germline CDR1 is SEHNR and CDR2 is FQNEAQ (reference sequence). This CDR3 has 12 amino acids. Trimming took off 4 bases at V and 12 bases at J, with 16 bases between the two ends. The CDR3 spells CASSSPQGGWYF. Written as DNA, the CDR3 is TGTGCCAGCAGCTCCCCCCAGGGAGGATGGTACTTC.

The genes are TRBV18 and TRBJ2-7, with 11 bases identical to TRBD1. J gave up 4 bases and V 4 bases, and 3 bases lay outside the gene matches. CDR1 KGHSH and CDR2 LQKENI come from the germline V gene. The CDR3 spans 14 residues. CDR3 DNA sequence: TGTGCCAGCTCACAGGACAGGGGGCTTTACGAGCAGTACTTC. Its protein product is CASSQDRGLYEQYF.

The V and J genes are TRBV4-2 and TRBJ1-3; 7 bases are shared with TRBD1. V gave up 1 base and J gave up 2 bases; unmatched junction bases: 2. The germline gives CDR1 LGHNA, CDR2 YNFKEQ. The CDR3 totals 15 residues. The CDR3 protein is CASSQVDRAGNTIYF. The CDR3 DNA sequence: TGTGCCAGCAGCCAAGTCGACAGGGCTGGAAACACCATATATTTT.